The 26 T cell receptor beta chains listed next were all sequenced from one sample in a study of blood T cell repertoires in COVID-19. Clones were sequenced by immunoSEQ multiplex PCR, and TCRdb holds only the in-frame ones, with some missing. The repertoire holds a few hundred thousand clones, with roughly 80% as singletons. Sequencing input: PBMCs or T cells enriched from blood (not recorded which). All receptors come from a man between 35 and 55 years old who had been exposed to COVID-19.

In this sample, this clone turned up once. V usage is TRBV3-1 (or the pseudogene TRBV3-2) and J usage is TRBJ1-1; weak D call: TRBD1 (5 bases). Germline V gene data show CDR1 as LGHDT and CDR2 as YNNKEL (reference sequence). Deletions cut 8 bases from V and 1 base from J, with 11 bases between. This CDR3 region has 13 residues. The CDR3 nucleotides are TGTGCCAGCGGGACGGGGGGGAACACTGAAGCTTTCTTT. It is translated as CASGTGGNTEAFF.

J is TRBJ2-7 and V is TRBV5-1, with 8 bases identical to TRBD1. The CDR3 is 15 residues long. The J segment lost 6 bases and the V segment lost 0 bases, leaving 8 bases of the junction unmatched. From germline, CDR1 is SGHRS and CDR2 YFSETQ. The CDR3 DNA reads TGCGCCAGCAGCTTGGGCCCGCAGGGGGCGCCCGAGCAGTACTTC. Translating it yields CASSLGPQGAPEQYF.

The gene calls are TRBV7-3 and TRBJ2-1; a possible D gene is TRBD2 (5 bases). Trimming shortened V by 2 bases and J by 7 bases, and 12 bases separated the two germline ends. Germline V gives CDR1 SGHTA, CDR2 FQGTGA. The CDR3 is made up of 14 amino acids. CDR3 sequence: CASSLGGPRNEQFF. CDR3 coding DNA: TGTGCCAGCAGCTTAGGAGGTCCGAGGAATGAGCAGTTCTTC.

This clone was observed a single time. The V call is TRBV7-8, the J call TRBJ2-7; maybe TRBD2 (6 bases). The ends were cut back, 8 bases at V and 6 bases at J, with 17 bases in the middle. The CDR3 sequence is 13 residues long. Germline V gene sequence: CDR1 SGHVS, CDR2 FQNEAQ. CDR3 sequence reads: CASGTGLPTEQYF. The CDR3 DNA reads TGTGCCAGCGGAACGGGACTCCCGACCGAGCAGTACTTC.

The J gene is TRBJ1-4, the V gene TRBV2, with unresolved D. Germline values: CDR1 SNHLY, CDR2 FYNNEI. The V end lost 7 bases, the J end lost 8 bases, and 5 bases lay between the germline ends. This CDR3 spans 10 amino acids. CDR3: CASKLEKLFF. The DNA for the CDR3 is TGTGCCAGCAAATTAGAAAAACTGTTTTTT.

V gene TRBV6-1 combines with J gene TRBJ1-5; TRBD1 might be the D (5 bases). CDR3 length equals 16 residues. Trimming removed 2 bases from V and 7 bases from J, with 18 bases in between. The V gene's germline CDR1 is MNHNS and CDR2 SASEGT. CDR3 amino acids: CASSESSGGVGQPQHF. DNA for the CDR3: TGTGCCAGCAGTGAATCGTCGGGGGGGGTTGGGCAGCCCCAGCATTTT.

J is TRBJ2-1 and V is TRBV14; TRBD1 aligns across 8 bases. The trim removed 4 bases at V and 12 bases at J, leaving 8 bases unmatched. Germline V gene data show CDR1 as SGHDN and CDR2 as FVKESK. The CDR3 runs to 13 residues. Here the CDR3 reads CASSPQPGTGQFF. CDR3 DNA: TGTGCCAGCAGCCCCCAGCCCGGGACAGGGCAGTTCTTC. Full variable domain (remainder filled in from reference TRBV14 and TRBJ2-1): EAGVTQFPSHSVIEKGQTVTLRCDPISGHDNLYWYRRVMGKEIKFLLHFVKESKQDESGMPNNRFLAERTGGTYSTLKVQPAELEDSGVYFCASSPQPGTGQFFGPGTRLTVL.

A remark on this clone: Sequence at one end of the junction differs from germline and may be a read error. The chain combines TRBV10-1 with TRBJ2-1; perhaps TRBD1 as D (6 bases). This CDR3 comprises 14 residues. The V gene's germline CDR1 is WNHNN and CDR2 SYGVQD (reference sequence). The CDR3 DNA reads as TGCGCCAGCAGTGATGGGGGCTACTACAGTGAGCAGTTCTTC. Amino acid sequence: CASSDGGYYSEQFF.

This chain connects TRBV29-1 to TRBJ1-2; TRBD1 aligns across 7 bases. CDR3 length: 13 residues. V was pared by 5 bases and J by 4 bases, with 7 bases of the junction left unmatched. The germline V gene has CDR1 SQVTM and CDR2 ANQGSEA. The CDR3 DNA follows: TGCAGCGTTCGGGGGACAGCAGGCTATGGCTACACCTTC. This sequence encodes CSVRGTAGYGYTF.

The chain uses TRBV5-5 and TRBJ2-7; the match to TRBD1 covers 8 bases. The germline V gene has CDR1 SGHKS and CDR2 YYEKEE (reference sequence). After removal of 4 bases from V and 4 bases from J, the junction contained 7 bases not matched to a gene. The CDR3 runs 14 residues. This chain's CDR3 is CASSLGQGRYEQYF. The CDR3 nucleotides read TGTGCCAGCAGCCTCGGACAGGGCCGGTACGAGCAGTACTTC. Based on the CDR3 plus reference TRBV5-5 and TRBJ2-7, the full variable domain is DAGVTQSPTHLIKTRGQQVTLRCSPISGHKSVSWYQQVLGQGPQFIFQYYEKEERGRGNFPDRFSARQFPNYSSELNVNALLLGDSALYLCASSLGQGRYEQYFGPGTRLTVT.

CDR3 coding DNA: TGTGCCAGCAGTTTGCGTTTTTTATCCGGGGACGAGCAGTACTTC. This encodes CASSLRFLSGDEQYF. This chain connects TRBV27 to TRBJ2-7; possibly TRBD2 for D (5 bases). Trimming took 3 bases from V and 5 from J, leaving 17 bases between them. The germline CDR1 and CDR2 sequences are MNHEY and SMNVEV (reference sequence). This CDR3 comprises 15 residues.

This rearrangement joins TRBV4-2 to TRBJ1-1; weak D call: TRBD1 (6 bases). The CDR3 loop spans 21 amino acids. The V end lost 0 bases, the J end lost 0 bases, and 26 bases lay between the germline ends. Germline V CDR1 and CDR2: LGHNA, YNFKEQ. CDR3 region: CASSQETTTGHGRFMNTEAFF. DNA for the CDR3: TGTGCCAGCAGCCAAGAGACCACTACAGGGCACGGGAGGTTCATGAACACTGAAGCTTTCTTT.

The rearrangement uses TRBV24-1 and TRBJ2-2, with 7 bases matching TRBD2. V lost 5 bases, J lost 5 bases, and 7 bases stayed unmatched. CDR3 length: 15 residues. From germline, CDR1 is KGHDR and CDR2 SFDVKD. The CDR3 region is CATSGRAGITGELFF. CDR3 DNA sequence: TGTGCCACCAGTGGCCGAGCGGGGATAACCGGGGAGCTGTTTTTT.

This clone came up a few times. The chain carries TRBV2 and TRBJ1-3; a weak D match, TRBD1 (5 bases). Germline CDR1 is SNHLY and CDR2 is FYNNEI. The CDR3 sequence is 14 residues long. V was trimmed by 8 bases and J by 4 bases, leaving 15 bases between them. The CDR3 sequence is CASGPLGVGNTIYF. In DNA form, the CDR3 reads TGTGCCAGCGGCCCCTTAGGGGTGGGAAACACCATATATTTT.

The rearrangement links TRBV5-1 to TRBJ2-1, with 7 bases fitting TRBD1. The V and J ends lost 4 bases and 2 bases, in that order; junction bases with no gene match: 9. Germline V gene data show CDR1 as SGHRS and CDR2 as YFSETQ. The CDR3 is 16 residues long. Here the CDR3 reads CASSREGQATYNEQFF. CDR3 coding DNA: TGCGCCAGCAGCCGAGAAGGACAGGCGACCTACAATGAGCAGTTCTTC.

The rearrangement uses TRBV19 and TRBJ1-1, with unresolved D. Deletions cut 7 bases from V and 4 bases from J, with 16 bases between. The CDR3 length is 14 residues. CDR1 is LNHDA and CDR2 is SQIVND in the germline V gene (reference sequence). The CDR3 loop reads CASNHREGVTEAFF. The CDR3, as DNA: TGTGCCAGTAATCACAGAGAGGGAGTCACTGAAGCTTTCTTT.

This clone was recorded only once. The V gene is TRBV7-8, the J gene TRBJ2-5; 10 bases agree with TRBD2. The J segment lost 4 bases and the V segment lost 0 bases, leaving 8 bases of the junction unmatched. The V gene's germline CDR1 is SGHVS and CDR2 FQNEAQ. This CDR3 spans 17 amino acids. The CDR3 loop is CASSLARIRLAGETQYF. The CDR3 DNA sequence: TGTGCCAGCAGCTTAGCGCGAATTAGACTAGCGGGAGAGACCCAGTACTTC.

The chain has TRBV7-2 and TRBJ2-5; tentative D call: TRBD2 (6 bases). The V gene lost 5 bases and the J gene lost 5 bases, with 12 bases spanning the gap. The CDR3 extends over 13 amino acids. Germline values: CDR1 SGHTA, CDR2 FQGNSA. Here the CDR3 reads CASSLILAETQYF. The CDR3 region has the DNA TGTGCCAGCAGCCTAATACTAGCCGAGACCCAGTACTTC.

The CDR3 protein is CASSLGGQGKKAFF. The CDR3 coding sequence is TGTGCCAGCAGCTTAGGGGGACAGGGAAAGAAGGCGTTCTTC. The chain combines TRBV7-2 with TRBJ2-1; 9 nucleotides align to TRBD1. The CDR3 runs 14 residues. Germline lookup yields CDR1 SGHTA and CDR2 FQGNSA. Trimming took 1 base from V and 15 from J; bases not matched to a gene: 10.

The chain links TRBV18 to TRBJ2-1; D is possibly TRBD1 (6 bases). Looked up from germline, CDR1 is KGHSH and CDR2 is LQKENI. V was shortened by 0 bases and J by 3 bases, with 12 bases between the two germline ends. This CDR3 region has 16 residues. The CDR3 nucleotides read TGTGCCAGCTCACCACCCAACAGGGCTAGCTACAATGAGCAGTTCTTC. Its translation: CASSPPNRASYNEQFF.

This rearrangement joins TRBV9 to TRBJ2-2, with 8 bases identical to TRBD1. Germline CDR1 and CDR2: SGDLS and YYNGEE. V dropped 4 bases and J dropped 4; count of bases not matched to a gene: 9. The CDR3 has 16 residues. In DNA, the CDR3 is TGTGCCAGCAGCCAACGACAGGGGAAGGGCACCGGGGAGCTGTTTTTT. Amino acid sequence: CASSQRQGKGTGELFF.

This sequence joins TRBV7-9 and TRBJ2-1, with D possibly TRBD1 on 5 matching bases. This CDR3 region has 15 residues. Germline CDR1 and CDR2: SEHNR and FQNEAQ (reference sequence). The ends were cut back, 0 bases at V and 2 bases at J, with 8 bases in the middle. This CDR3 is CASSLAQGAYNEQFF. The CDR3 nucleotides read TGTGCCAGCAGCTTAGCGCAGGGCGCCTACAATGAGCAGTTCTTC.

CDR3 protein: CASSLEDRSTEAFF. CDR3 DNA: TGTGCCAGCAGCTTAGAAGACAGATCCACTGAAGCTTTCTTT. The chain combines TRBV11-3 with TRBJ1-1; D is perhaps TRBD1 (5 bases). Trimming cost V 0 bases and J 4 bases, with 9 bases left between them. The germline gives CDR1 SGHNT, CDR2 YENEEA. This CDR3 is 14 amino acids long.

This clone has a single count. The rearrangement links TRBV29-1 to TRBJ2-2, with 10 nucleotides matching TRBD1. Germline assignment: CDR1 SQVTM and CDR2 ANQGSEA. Trimming at V came to 4 bases and at J to 8 bases, leaving 4 bases not matched to a gene. The length of the CDR3 is 13 residues. The CDR3 loop reads CSVVGTGAGELFF. The CDR3 DNA reads as TGCAGCGTTGTCGGGACAGGGGCTGGGGAGCTGTTTTTT.

In its sample, this clone was seen a few times. V and J are TRBV5-6 and TRBJ1-5; the match to TRBD1 covers 7 bases. Trimming at V came to 2 bases and at J to 7 bases, leaving 6 bases not matched to a gene. The length of the CDR3 is 14 residues. Germline CDR1 and CDR2: SGHDT and YYEEEE. This chain's CDR3 is CASSFLGGRQPQHF. In nucleotides, the CDR3 is TGTGCCAGCAGCTTTTTAGGGGGCCGCCAGCCCCAGCATTTT.

The CDR3 sequence is CASSPSFGGRSDYTF. CDR3 DNA: TGTGCCAGCTCACCATCATTTGGGGGCCGCTCTGACTACACCTTC. This chain links TRBV18 with TRBJ1-2; D might be TRBD1 (6 bases). The CDR3 totals 15 residues. Germline-derived CDR1 and CDR2 are KGHSH and LQKENI. Between the trimmed V and J ends, which lost 2 bases and 10 bases, there was a span of 20 bases.